This T cell receptor beta chain appears in the sequencing data of a study of CD8 T cells in ankylosing spondylitis. With 5 bases clipped from V and 7 bases from J, the junction kept 4 bases outside the gene matches. CDR3 length: 14 residues. In germline, CDR1 is SGHTA, CDR2 FQGTGA. In its sample, this clonotype was seen many times. TCRdb passed the 5' RACE reads through MiXCR, listing each CDR3 protein once. The sample has about 240,000 distinct CDR3 sequences; around 11% are singletons. What was sequenced was blood, either unsorted or a sorted T cell fraction (not recorded which). The chain combines TRBV7-3 with TRBJ2-1; 11 bases align to TRBD1. This clonotype was sampled from a male donor with ankylosing spondylitis or in good health (not recorded which). The CDR3 region has the DNA TGTGCCAGCAGCCTAGGGACAGGGGGTAATGAGCAGTTCTTC. Translation gives CASSLGTGGNEQFF.